This passage covers 23 T cell receptor beta chains from one sample sequenced in a study of shared clonotypes between healthy human individuals. The method was immunoSEQ multiplex PCR; TCRdb's version includes in-frame clones alone and lacks a portion of them. The sample holds approximately 100,000 clones, about 71% seen once. The sequenced material came from memory CD8+ T cells sorted from blood. Specified subset: CD45RO+ cells pooled with CCR7-negative TemRA cells. The receptor source for this set is a young woman in good health.

In the case of this clone: The sample carries other DNA sequences with the same CDR3. The rearrangement joins TRBV11-3 to TRBJ1-3; D is ambiguous. V lost 2 bases to trimming and J lost 1 base, with 6 bases between them. Germline loops: CDR1 SGHNT, CDR2 YENEEA. CDR3 length equals 14 residues. As DNA, the CDR3 is TGTGCCAGCAGCTTATCCGGGTCTGGAAACACCATATATTTT. Its translation is CASSLSGSGNTIYF. Looking up the rest from reference TRBV11-3 and TRBJ1-3 gives the full variable domain: EAGVVQSPRYKIIEKKQPVAFWCNPISGHNTLYWYLQNLGQGPELLIRYENEEAVDDSQLPKDRFSAERLKGVDSTLKIQPAELGDSAVYLCASSLSGSGNTIYFGEGSWLTVV.

The genes are TRBV29-1 and TRBJ2-7, with D perhaps TRBD1 (5 bases). There are 13 residues in the CDR3. The germline V and J ends were trimmed by 2 bases and 6 bases, with 14 bases remaining between them. Germline loops: CDR1 SQVTM, CDR2 ANQGSEA. In nucleotides, the CDR3 is TGCAGCGTTGAACTCGTTCTCCAGGGCGAGCAGTACTTC. It yields the protein CSVELVLQGEQYF.

The genes are TRBV19 and TRBJ1-1; 10 bases align to TRBD1. CDR3 length: 16 amino acids. The V segment lost 3 bases and the J segment 0 bases; nucleotides outside the gene matches: 4. The germline V gene encodes CDR1 LNHDA and CDR2 SQIVND (reference sequence). CDR3 in DNA: TGTGCCAGTAGTATCTGGACAGGGGGGATGAACACTGAAGCTTTCTTT. Residues: CASSIWTGGMNTEAFF.

This clone has at least ten counts. The chain combines TRBV6-1 with TRBJ1-5; no clear D. CDR1 MNHNS and CDR2 SASEGT come from the germline V gene. The CDR3 is 13 residues long. Deletions cut 7 bases from V and 4 bases from J, with 11 bases between. CDR3 DNA: TGTGCCAGCATATACGGGGAGAATCAGCCCCAGCATTTT. Translation gives CASIYGENQPQHF.

V gene TRBV27 combines with J gene TRBJ1-2, with D possibly being TRBD1 (6 bases). Per germline, CDR1 MNHEY and CDR2 SMNVEV (reference sequence). This CDR3 has 18 amino acids. Trimming removed 5 bases from V and 4 bases from J, with 26 bases in between. This CDR3 is CASSNRTGFTQSSYGYTF. As DNA, the CDR3 is TGTGCCAGCAGTAATAGAACAGGGTTCACCCAATCATCCTATGGCTACACCTTC.

This chain joins TRBV4-2 and TRBJ2-7; D is perhaps TRBD2 (6 bases). The CDR3 covers 18 residues. The germline gives CDR1 LGHNA, CDR2 YNFKEQ. Trimming removed 0 bases from V and 2 bases from J, with 20 bases in between. CDR3 protein: CASSQDTWAGPRTYEQYF. CDR3 DNA: TGTGCCAGCAGCCAAGACACTTGGGCGGGACCCCGAACCTACGAGCAGTACTTC.

This rearrangement joins TRBV29-1 to TRBJ2-7; 9 bases line up with TRBD2. The CDR3 spans 15 residues. CDR1 SQVTM and CDR2 ANQGSEA come from the germline V gene. With V trimmed by 1 base and J by 4 bases, 8 bases remained unmatched. The CDR3 is CSVEVGELAGYEQYF. CDR3 bases: TGCAGCGTTGAAGTTGGGGAACTAGCGGGTTACGAGCAGTACTTC.

The CDR3 coding sequence is TGTGCCAGCAGCCCCGGGCCTTACTACGAGCAGTACTTC. Encoded protein: CASSPGPYYEQYF. The rearrangement uses TRBV7-9 and TRBJ2-7; D unclear. The germline V and J ends were trimmed by 5 bases and 3 bases, with 11 bases remaining between them. The germline gives CDR1 SEHNR, CDR2 FQNEAQ (reference sequence). The CDR3 has 13 residues.

In this sample, this clone turned up once. V usage is TRBV5-1 and J usage is TRBJ2-5; D possibly corresponds to TRBD1 (6 bases). This CDR3 has 17 amino acids. Germline assignment: CDR1 SGHRS and CDR2 YFSETQ. V lost 6 bases and J lost 5, with 26 bases in between. The CDR3 DNA reads TGCGCCAGCACCTTACGCCTTTCGGTGGGGCAGGGGGAGACCCAGTACTTC. It encodes CASTLRLSVGQGETQYF.

J is TRBJ2-2 and V is TRBV7-2; D is unresolved. CDR1 and CDR2 (germline): SGHTA, FQGNSA. This CDR3 comprises 16 residues. Trimming removed 3 bases from V and 4 bases from J, with 15 bases in between. CDR3 amino acids: CASSFKRARGTGELFF. Here the CDR3 DNA reads TGTGCCAGCAGCTTTAAGAGAGCTCGAGGCACCGGGGAGCTGTTTTTT.

V and J are TRBV7-8 and TRBJ2-1; the D gene is possibly TRBD2 (6 bases). Germline values: CDR1 SGHVS, CDR2 FQNEAQ. This CDR3 is 16 amino acids long. V lost 5 bases to trimming and J lost 9 bases, with 23 bases between them. The CDR3 sequence: CASSHSPSALPGEQFF. Written as DNA, the CDR3 is TGTGCCAGCAGCCATAGTCCTAGCGCTCTCCCGGGTGAGCAGTTCTTC.

The rearrangement uses TRBV19 and TRBJ2-7, with D unclear. Germline V gives CDR1 LNHDA, CDR2 SQIVND (reference sequence). Trimming stripped 4 bases from V and 2 bases from J, with 12 bases between. The CDR3 is 14 residues long. In nucleotides, the CDR3 is TGTGCCAGTAGTAGCGACTCTGTCCCCTACGAGCAGTACTTC. Amino acid sequence: CASSSDSVPYEQYF.

V and J are TRBV6-1 and TRBJ2-2; 12 bases are shared with TRBD2. Germline V gives CDR1 MNHNS, CDR2 SASEGT. The CDR3 contains 15 residues. V was pared by 7 bases and J by 6 bases, with 6 bases of the junction left unmatched. In DNA form, the CDR3 reads TGTGCCAGCACCACGACTAGCGGGAGCCCCGGGGAGCTGTTTTTT. This translates into CASTTTSGSPGELFF.

The chain uses TRBV6-5 and TRBJ2-1, with D possibly matching TRBD2 (5 bases). Trimming stripped 10 bases from V and 11 bases from J, with 15 bases between. Germline assignment: CDR1 MNHEY and CDR2 SVGAGI. The CDR3 contains 11 residues. The CDR3 loop reads CATPRGLKQFF. The CDR3 region has the DNA TGTGCCACCCCTCGGGGTCTGAAGCAGTTCTTC.

The CDR3 is CASSPGGDRGQPQHF. The CDR3 region has the DNA TGTGCCAGCAGTCCCGGGGGAGATAGGGGACAGCCCCAGCATTTT. The V gene is TRBV7-9, the J gene TRBJ1-5; the D gene is possibly TRBD1 (5 bases). Germline loops: CDR1 SEHNR, CDR2 FQNEAQ (reference sequence). Trimming cost V 6 bases and J 7 bases, with 19 bases left between them. This CDR3 spans 15 amino acids.

This clone is medium-sized within its sample. Other nucleotide sequences from this sample produce the same CDR3. The chain employs TRBV11-2 and TRBJ2-1; D perhaps matches TRBD2 (6 bases). The germline CDR1 and CDR2 sequences are SGHAT and FQNNGV. The germline V and J ends were trimmed by 3 bases and 5 bases, with 11 bases remaining between them. This CDR3 region has 14 residues. This CDR3 reads CASSLGTGDNEQFF. In nucleotides, the CDR3 is TGTGCCAGCAGCTTGGGGACTGGGGACAATGAGCAGTTCTTC.

The genes are TRBV5-1 and TRBJ2-1; 10 bases map to TRBD1. Germline lookup yields CDR1 SGHRS and CDR2 YFSETQ. This CDR3 is built from 15 residues. V shed 0 bases, J shed 8 bases, and the junction held 5 bases outside the gene matches. As DNA, the CDR3 is TGCGCCAGCAGCTTGGGGACAGGGGGAGGGTATGAGCAGTTCTTC. This translates into CASSLGTGGGYEQFF.

The rearrangement links TRBV11-2 to TRBJ2-7, with TRBD2 matching over 11 bases. The CDR3 has 15 amino acids. The germline V gene has CDR1 SGHAT and CDR2 FQNNGV. The V segment lost 1 base and the J segment 7 bases; nucleotides outside the gene matches: 6. This CDR3 reads CASSLVLAGGWEQYF. DNA of the CDR3: TGTGCCAGCAGCTTAGTGCTAGCGGGAGGATGGGAGCAGTACTTC.

This chain connects TRBV29-1 to TRBJ2-5, with TRBD1 identical over 8 bases. The CDR3 runs to 14 residues. The V segment lost 6 bases and the J segment 4 bases; nucleotides outside the gene matches: 10. Germline CDR1 reads SQVTM; CDR2 reads ANQGSEA. The CDR3 coding sequence is TGCAGCGTGAGGACAGGGAGAGGAGCAGAGACCCAGTACTTC. Its translation: CSVRTGRGAETQYF.

This clone was seen once. The genes are TRBV5-8 and TRBJ2-7; D may correspond to TRBD1 or TRBD2 (5 bases each). V shed 0 bases and J shed 1 base, with 17 bases lying between them. The CDR3 length is 17 residues. Germline loops: CDR1 SGHTS, CDR2 YDEGEE. CDR3 DNA: TGTGCCAGCAGCTTGGCCTACGGGACCCGTCGATCCTACGAGCAGTACTTC. It translates to CASSLAYGTRRSYEQYF.

This clone was counted once. The genes are TRBV10-2 and TRBJ1-5, with 7 positions matching TRBD1. V lost 4 bases and J lost 5; bases outside the gene matches: 5. Germline values: CDR1 WSHSY, CDR2 SAAADI. The CDR3 sequence is 14 residues long. CDR3 nucleotides: TGCGCCAGCAGTGCTGACAGGGCCTATCAGCCCCAGCATTTT. Its protein product is CASSADRAYQPQHF.

The rearrangement uses TRBV11-1 and TRBJ2-1, with a weak D call TRBD1 (6 bases). Trimming cost V 5 bases and J 0 bases, with 8 bases left between them. This CDR3 is 14 amino acids long. Germline V lookup: CDR1 SGHAT, CDR2 FQDESV (reference sequence). The CDR3 loop is CASSGGSSYNEQFF. CDR3 nucleotides: TGTGCCAGCAGCGGGGGCAGCTCCTACAATGAGCAGTTCTTC. The complete variable domain, with remaining parts taken from reference TRBV11-1 and TRBJ2-1, reads EAEVAQSPRYKITEKSQAVAFWCDPISGHATLYWYRQILGQGPELLVQFQDESVVDDSQLPKDRFSAERLKGVDSTLKIQPAELGDSAMYLCASSGGSSYNEQFFGPGTRLTVL.

A note on this clone: A far larger clone differs by one base, so this is likely a read error. Other DNA sequences in the same sample also yield this CDR3. This rearrangement joins TRBV6-4 to TRBJ2-2; tentative D call: TRBD2 (5 bases). Germline CDR1 is MRHNA and CDR2 is SNTAGT. The V gene lost 6 bases and the J gene lost 1 base, with 15 bases spanning the gap. This CDR3 has 16 amino acids. CDR3 coding DNA: TGTGCCAGCAGCGTATCCGGGGATCTGAACACCGGGGAGCTGTTTTTT. It translates to CASSVSGDLNTGELFF.